This TCR beta chain stems from a study of Ad26.COV2.S vaccination and SARS-CoV-2 variants. The overall study: Ad26.COV2.S arm of COV1001 included the donor. Ad26.COV2.S shots went into the muscle once or twice, 56 days apart.

Whole-study results and caveats: Vaccine recipients showed a spike-specific TCR breadth that was higher than in placebo recipients.

The protocol was immunoSEQ multiplex PCR, while the TCRdb copy is restricted to in-frame clones and leaves out a portion. Of around 350,000 clones listed, roughly 81% are singletons. Treatment in this sample: some 20 received Ad26.COV2.S at low or high dose, single or two shots; several received placebo; per-sample allocation not given. Each sample was drawn 63 days after the first injection (of vaccine or placebo). V lost 4 bases and J lost 8; bases outside the gene matches: 9. Germline loops: CDR1 SGHRS, CDR2 YFSETQ. CDR3 length equals 15 residues. Worth noting for this clone: No antigen is known for it.

The receptor was derived from a person aged 18 to 65 who received the Ad26.COV2.S COVID-19 vaccine or a placebo. The sample was peripheral blood, taken in a trial of Ad26.COV2.S vaccine versus placebo. The chain joins TRBV5-1 to TRBJ2-3, with 11 bases fitting TRBD2. DNA of the CDR3: TGCGCCAGCAGCCCACCGGTAGCGGGGGGGGTTACGCAGTATTTT. It specifies CASSPPVAGGVTQYF.